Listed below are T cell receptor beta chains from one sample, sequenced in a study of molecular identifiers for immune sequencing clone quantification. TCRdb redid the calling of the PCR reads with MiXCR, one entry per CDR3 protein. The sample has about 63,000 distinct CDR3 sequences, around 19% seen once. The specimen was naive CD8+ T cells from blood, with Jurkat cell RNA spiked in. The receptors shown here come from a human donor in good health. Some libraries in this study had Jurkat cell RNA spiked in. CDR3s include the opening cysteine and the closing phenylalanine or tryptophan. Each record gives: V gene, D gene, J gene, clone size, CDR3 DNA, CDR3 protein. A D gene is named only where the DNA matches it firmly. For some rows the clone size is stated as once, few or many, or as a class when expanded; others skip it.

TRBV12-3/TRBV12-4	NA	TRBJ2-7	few	TGTGCCAGCAGCATATCCGCCGGGAGCACCTACGAGCAGTACTTC	CASSISAGSTYEQYF
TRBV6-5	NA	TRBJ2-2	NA	TGTGCCAGCAGTTCTTCAGGGGAGCTGTTTTTT	CASSSSGELFF
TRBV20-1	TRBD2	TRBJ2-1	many	TGCAGTGCTAGAGCCACGGGATTAGCGGGTATAGATGAGCAGTTCTTC	CSARATGLAGIDEQFF
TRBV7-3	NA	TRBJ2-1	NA	TGTGCCAGCAGCTTAACCGTCGACTTCAACAATGAGCAGTTCTTC	CASSLTVDFNNEQFF
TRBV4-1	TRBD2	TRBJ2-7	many	TGCGCCAGCAGCCAAGAGGTATCCAGCGGGAGGACCTACGAGCAGTACTTC	CASSQEVSSGRTYEQYF
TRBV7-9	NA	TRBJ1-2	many	TGTGCCAGCAGCCCTTCGACAGCCTATGGCTACACCTTC	CASSPSTAYGYTF
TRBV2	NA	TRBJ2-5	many	TGTGCCAGCAGTGAATGGAGCGGCCAAGAGACCCAGTACTTC	CASSEWSGQETQYF
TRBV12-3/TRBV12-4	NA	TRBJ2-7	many	TGTGCCAGCAGTTTAGCTCTTGTGAACGAGCAGTACTTC	CASSLALVNEQYF
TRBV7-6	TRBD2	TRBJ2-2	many	TGTGCCAGCAGCTTAGTTGTAGCGGGAGGGGCGAACACCGGGGAGCTGTTTTTT	CASSLVVAGGANTGELFF
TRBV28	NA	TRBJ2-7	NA	TGTGCCAGCAGTTTAAAAGTCGGCCGACTAGACTACGAGCAGTACTTC	CASSLKVGRLDYEQYF